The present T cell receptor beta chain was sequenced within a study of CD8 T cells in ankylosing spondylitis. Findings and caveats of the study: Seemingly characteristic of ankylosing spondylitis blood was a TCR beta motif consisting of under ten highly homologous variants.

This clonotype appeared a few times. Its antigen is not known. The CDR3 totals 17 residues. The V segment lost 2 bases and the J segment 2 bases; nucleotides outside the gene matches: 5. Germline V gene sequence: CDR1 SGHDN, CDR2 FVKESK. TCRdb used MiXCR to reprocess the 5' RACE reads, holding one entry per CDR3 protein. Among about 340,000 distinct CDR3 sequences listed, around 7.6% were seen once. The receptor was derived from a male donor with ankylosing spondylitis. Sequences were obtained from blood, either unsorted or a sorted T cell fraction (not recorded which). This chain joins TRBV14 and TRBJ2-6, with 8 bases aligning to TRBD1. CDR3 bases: TGTGCCAGCAGCCAAACAGCGACAGGGGCTGGGGCCAACGTCCTGACTTTC. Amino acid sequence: CASSQTATGAGANVLTF.